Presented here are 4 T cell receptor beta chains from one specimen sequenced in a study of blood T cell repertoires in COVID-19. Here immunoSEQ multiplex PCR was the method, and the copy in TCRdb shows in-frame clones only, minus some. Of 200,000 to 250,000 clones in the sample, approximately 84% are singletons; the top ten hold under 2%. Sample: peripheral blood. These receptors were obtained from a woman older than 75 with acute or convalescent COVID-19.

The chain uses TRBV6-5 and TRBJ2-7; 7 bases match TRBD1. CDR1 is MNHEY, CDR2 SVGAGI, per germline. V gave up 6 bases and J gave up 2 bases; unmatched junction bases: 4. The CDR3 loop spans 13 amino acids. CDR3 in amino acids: CASRPTGTYEQYF. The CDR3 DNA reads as TGTGCCAGCAGACCGACAGGGACCTACGAGCAGTACTTC.

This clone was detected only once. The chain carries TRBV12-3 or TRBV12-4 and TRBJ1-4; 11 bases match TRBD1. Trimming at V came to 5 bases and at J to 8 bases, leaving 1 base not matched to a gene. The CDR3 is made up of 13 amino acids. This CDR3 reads CASSRDRGEKLFF. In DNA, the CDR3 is TGTGCCAGCAGTAGGGACAGGGGGGAAAAACTGTTTTTT.

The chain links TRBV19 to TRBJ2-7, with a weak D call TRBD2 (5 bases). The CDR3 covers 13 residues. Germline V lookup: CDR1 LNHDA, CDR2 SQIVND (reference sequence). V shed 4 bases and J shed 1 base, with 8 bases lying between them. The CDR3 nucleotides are TGTGCCAGTAGTACCGGGGAGTCCTACGAGCAGTACTTC. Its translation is CASSTGESYEQYF.

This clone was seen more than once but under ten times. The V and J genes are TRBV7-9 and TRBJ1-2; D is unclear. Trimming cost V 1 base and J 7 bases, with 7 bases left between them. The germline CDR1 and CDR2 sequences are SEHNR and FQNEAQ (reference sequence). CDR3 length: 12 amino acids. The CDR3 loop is CASSLEPRGYTF. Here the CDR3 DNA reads TGTGCCAGCAGCTTAGAGCCTCGTGGCTACACCTTC.